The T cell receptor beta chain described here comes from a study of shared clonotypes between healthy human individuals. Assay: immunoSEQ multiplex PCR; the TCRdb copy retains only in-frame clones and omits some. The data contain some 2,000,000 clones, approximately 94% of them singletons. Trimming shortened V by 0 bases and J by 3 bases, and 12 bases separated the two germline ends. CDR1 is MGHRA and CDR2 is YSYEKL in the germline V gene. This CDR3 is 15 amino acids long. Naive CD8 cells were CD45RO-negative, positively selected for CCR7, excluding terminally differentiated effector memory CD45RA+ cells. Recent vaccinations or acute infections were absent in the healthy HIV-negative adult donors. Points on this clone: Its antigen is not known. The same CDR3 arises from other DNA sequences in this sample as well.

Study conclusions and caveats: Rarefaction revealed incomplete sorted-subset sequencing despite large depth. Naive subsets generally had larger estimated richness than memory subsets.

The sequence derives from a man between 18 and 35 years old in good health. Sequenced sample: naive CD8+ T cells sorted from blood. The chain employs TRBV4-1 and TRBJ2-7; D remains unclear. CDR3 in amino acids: CASSQDLGQNYEQYF. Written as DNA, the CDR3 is TGCGCCAGCAGCCAAGATCTGGGTCAGAACTACGAGCAGTACTTC.